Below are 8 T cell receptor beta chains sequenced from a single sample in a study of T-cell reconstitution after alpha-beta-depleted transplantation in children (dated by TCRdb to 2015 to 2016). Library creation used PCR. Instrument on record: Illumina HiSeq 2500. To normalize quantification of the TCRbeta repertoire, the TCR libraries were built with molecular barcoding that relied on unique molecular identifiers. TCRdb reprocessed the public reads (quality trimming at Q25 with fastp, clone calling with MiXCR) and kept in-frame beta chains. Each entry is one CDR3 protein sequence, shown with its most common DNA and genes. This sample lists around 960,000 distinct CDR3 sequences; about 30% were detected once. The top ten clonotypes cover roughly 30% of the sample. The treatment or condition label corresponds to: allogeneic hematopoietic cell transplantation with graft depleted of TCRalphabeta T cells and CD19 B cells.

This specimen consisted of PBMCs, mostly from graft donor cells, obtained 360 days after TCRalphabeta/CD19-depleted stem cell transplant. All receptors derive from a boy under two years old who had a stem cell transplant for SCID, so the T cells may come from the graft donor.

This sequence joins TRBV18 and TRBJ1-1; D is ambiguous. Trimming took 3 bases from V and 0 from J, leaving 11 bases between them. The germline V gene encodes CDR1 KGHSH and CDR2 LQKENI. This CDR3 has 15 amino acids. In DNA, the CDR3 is TGTGCCAGCTCACCGTCGCAGAAGGTGAACACTGAAGCTTTCTTT. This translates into CASSPSQKVNTEAFF.

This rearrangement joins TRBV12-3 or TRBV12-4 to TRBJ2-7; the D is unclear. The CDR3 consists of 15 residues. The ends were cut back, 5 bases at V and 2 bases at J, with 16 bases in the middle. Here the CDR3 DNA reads TGTGCCAGCAGTCCAGCCCAGGTCCCAACCTACGAGCAGTACTTC. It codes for CASSPAQVPTYEQYF.

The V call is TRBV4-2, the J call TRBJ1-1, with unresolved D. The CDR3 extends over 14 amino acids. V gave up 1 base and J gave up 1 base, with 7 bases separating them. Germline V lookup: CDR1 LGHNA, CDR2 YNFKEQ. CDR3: CASSQVRQNTEAFF. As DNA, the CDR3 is TGTGCCAGCAGCCAAGTTCGACAGAACACTGAAGCTTTCTTT.

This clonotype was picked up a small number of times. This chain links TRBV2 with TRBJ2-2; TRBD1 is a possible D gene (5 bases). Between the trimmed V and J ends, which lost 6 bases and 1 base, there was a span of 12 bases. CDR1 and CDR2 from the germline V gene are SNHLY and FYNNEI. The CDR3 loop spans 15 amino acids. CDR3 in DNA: TGTGCCAGCAGGGGTGGACACCAGAACACCGGGGAGCTGTTTTTT. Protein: CASRGGHQNTGELFF. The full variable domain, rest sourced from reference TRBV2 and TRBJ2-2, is EPEVTQTPSHQVTQMGQEVILRCVPISNHLYFYWYRQILGQKVEFLVSFYNNEISEKSEIFDDQFSVERPDGSNFTLKIRSTKLEDSAMYFCASRGGHQNTGELFFGEGSRLTVL.

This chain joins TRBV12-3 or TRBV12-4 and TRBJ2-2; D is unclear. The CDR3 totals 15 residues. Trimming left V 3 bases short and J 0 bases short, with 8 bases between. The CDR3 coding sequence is TGTGCCAGCAGTTTGAGGCAGACGAACACCGGGGAGCTGTTTTTT. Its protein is CASSLRQTNTGELFF.

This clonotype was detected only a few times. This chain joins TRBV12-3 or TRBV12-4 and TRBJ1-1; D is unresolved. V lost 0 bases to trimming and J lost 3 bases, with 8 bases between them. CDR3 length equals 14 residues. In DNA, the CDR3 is TGTGCCAGCAGTTTAGCGGGCTGGGACACTGAAGCTTTCTTT. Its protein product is CASSLAGWDTEAFF.

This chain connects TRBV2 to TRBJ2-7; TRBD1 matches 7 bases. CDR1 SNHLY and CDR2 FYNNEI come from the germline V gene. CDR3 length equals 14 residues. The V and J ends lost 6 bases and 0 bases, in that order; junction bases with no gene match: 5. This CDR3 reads CASRTRTGSYEQYF. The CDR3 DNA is TGTGCCAGCAGGACAAGGACAGGCTCCTACGAGCAGTACTTC.

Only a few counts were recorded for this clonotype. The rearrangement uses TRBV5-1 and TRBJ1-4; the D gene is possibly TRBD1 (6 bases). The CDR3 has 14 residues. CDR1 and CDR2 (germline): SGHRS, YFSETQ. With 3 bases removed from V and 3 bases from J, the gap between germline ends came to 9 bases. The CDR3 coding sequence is TGCGCCAGCAGCTCCGGGGGCTCTAATGAAAAACTGTTTTTT. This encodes CASSSGGSNEKLFF.